This T cell receptor beta chain emerged from a study of tumor and adjacent non-tumor tissue in lung cancer. The template was RNA from unsorted bulk tissue. A modified ARM-PCR protocol with three rounds of nested PCR amplified TCRbeta. MiXCR, run by TCRdb on the multiplex PCR reads, gives a single entry per CDR3 protein. The sample contains some 99,000 distinct CDR3 sequences, roughly 74% of which appear only once. This clonotype originated in a woman aged 55 to 70 with non-small cell lung cancer. The source material was lung tumor tissue.

CDR3 protein: CASSRDRNNDTFF. The CDR3 DNA sequence: TGTGCCAGCAGCCGGGACCGCAACAATGACACTTTCTTT. This chain links TRBV11-1 with TRBJ1-1, with D possibly being TRBD1 (5 bases). V lost 5 bases and J lost 12, with 19 bases in between. The CDR3 consists of 13 residues. Germline CDR1 reads SGHAT; CDR2 reads FQDESV (reference sequence).